These 21 T cell receptor beta chains originate from one sample sequenced in a study of cytomegalovirus exposure and HLA in healthy donors. The PCR was carried out with 60 Vbeta primers and 13 Jbeta primers. The assay was immunoSEQ multiplex PCR, and TCRdb's table has in-frame clones only and misses some. The sample includes roughly 150,000 clones, roughly 80% of them seen just once. The material sequenced was PBMCs. The source of these receptors is a man between 25 and 39 years old in good health and CMV-seronegative.

The chain has TRBV30 and TRBJ2-7; D is possibly TRBD1 (5 bases). V was pared by 3 bases and J by 2 bases, with 14 bases between. Germline V gene data show CDR1 as GTSNPN and CDR2 as SVGIG (reference sequence). This CDR3 is built from 14 residues. The CDR3 DNA follows: TGTGCCTGGAGATCCCTCAGGGCTCCCTACGAGCAGTACTTC. Its protein is CAWRSLRAPYEQYF.

This rearrangement joins TRBV6-5 to TRBJ1-4, with 7 bases aligning to TRBD1. The CDR3 is 15 amino acids. Trimming at V came to 6 bases and at J to 7 bases, leaving 11 bases not matched to a gene. Germline V gene lookup returns CDR1 MNHEY and CDR2 SVGAGI. The CDR3 region has the DNA TGTGCCAGCAGGACGGAGGGGGCACCGGGTGAAAAACTGTTTTTT. As protein: CASRTEGAPGEKLFF.

V is TRBV9 and J is TRBJ1-4; 8 bases are a match to TRBD1. The germline gives CDR1 SGDLS, CDR2 YYNGEE. With 3 bases clipped from V and 8 bases from J, the junction kept 18 bases outside the gene matches. The CDR3 totals 18 residues. CDR3 loop: CASSAGQGGYLGSEKLFF. The CDR3 region has the DNA TGTGCCAGCAGCGCTGGACAGGGAGGGTACCTCGGCTCCGAAAAACTGTTTTTT.

The gene calls are TRBV29-1 and TRBJ2-2, with a tentative D call TRBD1 (6 bases). V was cut by 6 bases and J by 0 bases, with 20 bases left in between. Germline CDR1 SQVTM, CDR2 ANQGSEA. The CDR3 length is 17 residues. Here the CDR3 DNA reads TGCAGCGTCCTCGTTCGGACAGCCACCTCGAACACCGGGGAGCTGTTTTTT. The encoded protein is CSVLVRTATSNTGELFF.

The V and J genes are TRBV27 and TRBJ2-7; 8 nucleotides line up with TRBD1. Trimming took 3 bases from V and 4 from J; bases not matched to a gene: 2. CDR3 length: 13 residues. Germline CDR1 reads MNHEY; CDR2 reads SMNVEV (reference sequence). The DNA for the CDR3 is TGTGCCAGCAGTTTCGACAGGGGTTACGAGCAGTACTTC. It codes for CASSFDRGYEQYF.

This chain connects TRBV27 to TRBJ2-7, with D perhaps TRBD2 (6 bases). Germline CDR1 and CDR2: MNHEY and SMNVEV (reference sequence). Trimming shortened V by 2 bases and J by 6 bases, and 17 bases separated the two germline ends. This CDR3 region has 15 residues. The CDR3 reads CASSLGGAWATEQYF. The CDR3 coding sequence is TGTGCCAGCAGTTTAGGCGGGGCGTGGGCCACCGAGCAGTACTTC.

This rearrangement joins TRBV19 to TRBJ1-5, with TRBD1 matching 10 bases. Germline V CDR1 and CDR2: LNHDA, SQIVND (reference sequence). The junction had 4 bases not matched to a gene; V was cut back by 3 bases and J by 5 bases. The CDR3 totals 15 residues. CDR3 DNA: TGTGCCAGTAGTATCGGACAGGGGGAATATCAGCCCCAGCATTTT. This encodes CASSIGQGEYQPQHF.

The V call is TRBV27, the J call TRBJ2-1; D perhaps matches TRBD2 (6 bases). Germline V gene data show CDR1 as MNHEY and CDR2 as SMNVEV (reference sequence). This CDR3 contains 14 residues. V gave up 3 bases and J gave up 7 bases, with 13 bases separating them. This CDR3 reads CASSLPGLRNEQFF. The DNA of the CDR3 is TGTGCCAGCAGTTTGCCGGGACTGAGGAATGAGCAGTTCTTC.

A few counts support this clone. This chain connects TRBV9 to TRBJ2-3, with 14 nucleotides matching TRBD2. Germline-derived CDR1 and CDR2 are SGDLS and YYNGEE. The V segment lost 4 bases and the J segment 0 bases; nucleotides outside the gene matches: 10. The CDR3 is 19 residues long. The CDR3 coding sequence is TGTGCCAGCAGCCTCAGACTAGCGGGGGGGCCACCTAGCACAGATACGCAGTATTTT. Amino acid sequence: CASSLRLAGGPPSTDTQYF.

The rearrangement uses TRBV5-1 and TRBJ2-5; D is possibly TRBD2 (6 bases). CDR3 length: 12 residues. V was cut by 6 bases and J by 5 bases, with 11 bases left in between. Germline-derived CDR1 and CDR2 are SGHRS and YFSETQ. CDR3 in amino acids: CASTGGAETQYF. As DNA, the CDR3 is TGCGCCAGCACCGGGGGTGCGGAGACCCAGTACTTC.

This clone was found a few times. The chain joins TRBV6-5 to TRBJ2-2; 8 nucleotides match TRBD1. The CDR3 contains 15 residues. CDR1 is MNHEY and CDR2 is SVGAGI in the germline V gene. The ends lost 4 bases at V and 4 bases at J; junction bases unmatched: 5. The DNA for the CDR3 is TGTGCCAGCAGTTCTCAGGGGGCAGTCACCGGGGAGCTGTTTTTT. It encodes CASSSQGAVTGELFF.

This chain uses TRBV6-5 with TRBJ2-5; 9 bases are shared with TRBD1. CDR3 length: 13 amino acids. The junction had 6 bases not matched to a gene; V was cut back by 8 bases and J by 5 bases. Looked up from germline, CDR1 is MNHEY and CDR2 is SVGAGI. The chain's CDR3 is CASETGGGETQYF. CDR3 DNA: TGTGCCAGCGAAACAGGGGGCGGTGAGACCCAGTACTTC.

The V call is TRBV5-5, the J call TRBJ2-7, with 9 positions matching TRBD1. Trimming removed 3 bases from V and 2 bases from J; junction bases left unmatched: 6. The CDR3 spans 15 residues. Germline V lookup: CDR1 SGHKS, CDR2 YYEKEE (reference sequence). CDR3 bases: TGTGCCAGCAGCTCCTATGACAGGGGGGCCTACGAGCAGTACTTC. It specifies CASSSYDRGAYEQYF.

The rearrangement joins TRBV5-1 to TRBJ1-2; D not certain. Germline V lookup: CDR1 SGHRS, CDR2 YFSETQ. There are 14 residues in the CDR3. Trimming left V 2 bases short and J 5 bases short, with 13 bases between. The CDR3 loop is CASSFGPEIYGYTF. In DNA, the CDR3 is TGCGCCAGCAGCTTTGGTCCTGAGATTTATGGCTACACCTTC.

The V gene is TRBV28, the J gene TRBJ2-6, with TRBD1 matching 7 bases. The CDR3 is 15 residues long. Germline V lookup: CDR1 MDHEN, CDR2 SYDVKM. V was pared by 6 bases and J by 2 bases, with 4 bases of the junction left unmatched. The CDR3 region is CASSFTGAGANVLTF. The CDR3 nucleotides read TGTGCCAGCAGCTTCACAGGGGCTGGGGCCAACGTCCTGACTTTC.

The rearrangement joins TRBV7-2 to TRBJ2-2; D is perhaps TRBD2 (7 bases). CDR1 and CDR2 from the germline V gene are SGHTA and FQGNSA. V lost 1 base, J lost 5 bases, and 14 bases lay in between. There are 16 residues in the CDR3. CDR3 DNA sequence: TGTGCCAGCAGCTTAGTAGGGGGAGGGAGTACCGGGGAGCTGTTTTTT. Translated: CASSLVGGGSTGELFF.

This chain connects TRBV11-1 to TRBJ2-2, with TRBD2 as a possible D gene (6 bases). V lost 1 base and J 6 bases, leaving 15 bases between the germline ends. This CDR3 is 16 amino acids long. Per germline, CDR1 SGHAT and CDR2 FQDESV (reference sequence). CDR3: CASSLDVAWGAGELFF. CDR3 nucleotides: TGTGCCAGCAGCTTAGATGTCGCTTGGGGGGCCGGGGAGCTGTTTTTT.

The CDR3 nucleotides are TGTGCCAGTAGTTTGAACAGGGATAGCAATCAGCCCCAGCATTTT. Its translation is CASSLNRDSNQPQHF. The rearrangement links TRBV19 to TRBJ1-5, with D possibly being TRBD1 (6 bases). V dropped 5 bases and J dropped 0 bases, with 11 bases sitting between them. This CDR3 has 15 residues. Germline V lookup: CDR1 LNHDA, CDR2 SQIVND (reference sequence).

V usage is TRBV28 and J usage is TRBJ1-4; D uncertain. Germline V lookup: CDR1 MDHEN, CDR2 SYDVKM. The CDR3 covers 15 residues. Trimming removed 7 bases at V and 7 bases at J, with 19 bases between. CDR3 residues: CASNRPQTLGEKLFF. CDR3 coding DNA: TGTGCCAGCAACCGACCCCAGACTTTGGGTGAAAAACTGTTTTTT. The full variable domain, rest sourced from reference TRBV28 and TRBJ1-4, is DVKVTQSSRYLVKRTGEKVFLECVQDMDHENMFWYRQDPGLGLRLIYFSYDVKMKEKGDIPEGYSVSREKKERFSLILESASTNQTSMYLCASNRPQTLGEKLFFGSGTQLSVL.

The chain uses TRBV28 and TRBJ2-7; D uncertain. CDR3 size: 12 residues. Germline V CDR1 and CDR2: MDHEN, SYDVKM. Between the trimmed V and J ends, which lost 10 bases and 4 bases, there was a span of 14 bases. The CDR3 sequence: CATQSSGYEQYF. The CDR3 region has the DNA TGTGCCACACAGAGCAGTGGATACGAGCAGTACTTC.

This clone has more than one count but fewer than ten. The gene calls are TRBV4-1 and TRBJ2-6; 7 bases are a match to TRBD1. This CDR3 is built from 17 residues. J gave up 2 bases and V 3 bases, and 7 bases lay outside the gene matches. The germline V gene has CDR1 MGHRA and CDR2 YSYEKL. The CDR3 DNA sequence: TGCGCCAGCAGCCAGGCACGAGGGACAGCTGGGGCCAACGTCCTGACTTTC. As protein: CASSQARGTAGANVLTF.